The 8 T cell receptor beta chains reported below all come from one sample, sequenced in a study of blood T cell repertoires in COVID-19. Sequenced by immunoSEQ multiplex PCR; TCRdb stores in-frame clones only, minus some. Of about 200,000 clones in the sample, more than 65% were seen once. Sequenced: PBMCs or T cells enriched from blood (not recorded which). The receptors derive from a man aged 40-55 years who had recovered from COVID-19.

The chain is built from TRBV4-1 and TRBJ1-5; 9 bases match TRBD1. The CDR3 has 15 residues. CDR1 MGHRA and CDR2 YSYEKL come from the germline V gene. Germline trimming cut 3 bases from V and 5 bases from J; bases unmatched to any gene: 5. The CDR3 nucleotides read TGCGCCAGCAGCCATCCGGGACAGGGATATCAGCCCCAGCATTTT. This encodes CASSHPGQGYQPQHF.

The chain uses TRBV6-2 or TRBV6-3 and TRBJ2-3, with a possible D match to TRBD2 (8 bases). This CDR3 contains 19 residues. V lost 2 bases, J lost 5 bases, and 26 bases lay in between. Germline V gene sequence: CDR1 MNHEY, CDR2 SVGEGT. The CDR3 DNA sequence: TGTGCCAGCAGTTACGAGCAACAGCCCGGGAGGGGGCCGGGAGATACGCAGTATTTT. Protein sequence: CASSYEQQPGRGPGDTQYF.

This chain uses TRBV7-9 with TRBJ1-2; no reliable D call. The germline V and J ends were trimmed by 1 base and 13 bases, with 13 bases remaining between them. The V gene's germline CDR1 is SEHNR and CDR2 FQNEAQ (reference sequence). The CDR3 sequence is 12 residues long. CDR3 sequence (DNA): TGTGCCAGCAGCTTAGGACGGCGGTCTAGCACCTTC. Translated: CASSLGRRSSTF.

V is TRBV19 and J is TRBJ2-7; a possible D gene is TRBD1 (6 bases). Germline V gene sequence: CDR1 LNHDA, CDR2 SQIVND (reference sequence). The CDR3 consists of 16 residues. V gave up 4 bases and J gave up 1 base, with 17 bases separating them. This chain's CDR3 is CASSTKDRYRSYEQYF. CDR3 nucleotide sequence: TGTGCCAGTAGTACTAAAGACAGGTACCGTTCCTACGAGCAGTACTTC.

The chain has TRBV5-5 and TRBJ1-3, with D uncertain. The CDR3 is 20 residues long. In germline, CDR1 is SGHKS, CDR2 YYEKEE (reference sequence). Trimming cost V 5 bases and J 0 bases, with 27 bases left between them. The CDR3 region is CASSQTYAGGGSFSGNTIYF. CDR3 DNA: TGTGCCAGCAGTCAAACCTACGCTGGAGGAGGCTCTTTCTCTGGAAACACCATATATTTT.

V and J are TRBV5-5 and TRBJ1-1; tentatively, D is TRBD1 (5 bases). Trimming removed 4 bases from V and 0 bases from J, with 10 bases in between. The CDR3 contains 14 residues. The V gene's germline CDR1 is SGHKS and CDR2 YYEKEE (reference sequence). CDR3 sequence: CASSGGGLNTEAFF. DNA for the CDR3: TGTGCCAGCAGCGGGGGAGGGCTGAACACTGAAGCTTTCTTT.

The CDR3 here is CASSSRTTTRDTQYF. As DNA, the CDR3 is TGTGCCAGCAGTTCGAGGACTACAACAAGAGATACGCAGTATTTT. The chain links TRBV27 to TRBJ2-3; the D gene is possibly TRBD2 (6 bases). The V and J ends lost 4 bases and 5 bases respectively, with 16 bases between them. The CDR3 extends over 15 amino acids. Germline V gene data show CDR1 as MNHEY and CDR2 as SMNVEV (reference sequence).

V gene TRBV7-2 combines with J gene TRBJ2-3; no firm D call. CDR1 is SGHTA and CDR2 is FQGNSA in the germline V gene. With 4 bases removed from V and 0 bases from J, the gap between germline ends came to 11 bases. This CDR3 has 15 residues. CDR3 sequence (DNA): TGTGCCAGCAGCTCACAGCACCACAGCACAGATACGCAGTATTTT. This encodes CASSSQHHSTDTQYF.